The 13 T cell receptor beta chains in this list originate from one sample, sequenced in a study of Graves' ophthalmopathy and Graves' hyperthyroidism. From RNA, the CDR3 regions of TCR beta chains were amplified and sequenced. Following a first-round RT-PCR that used HTBI primers, a second-round multiplex PCR was carried out. TCRdb passed the multiplex PCR reads through MiXCR, listing each CDR3 protein once. The profile shows approximately 700,000 distinct CDR3 sequences, roughly two fifths of them singletons. Sequencing was done on a sample of peripheral blood. Source of these receptors: an adult man with Graves' ophthalmopathy.

The chain employs TRBV13 and TRBJ1-2; TRBD1 aligns across 9 bases. The CDR3 sequence is 13 residues long. In germline, CDR1 is PRHDT, CDR2 FYEKMQ (reference sequence). The junction had 7 bases not matched to a gene; V was cut back by 6 bases and J by 8 bases. The CDR3 region is CASSPGTGMGYTF. In DNA form, the CDR3 reads TGTGCCAGCAGTCCGGGGACAGGGATGGGCTACACCTTC.

This clonotype was counted ten times or more. V gene TRBV6-4 combines with J gene TRBJ1-2; D is ambiguous. The V and J ends lost 2 bases and 7 bases respectively, with 8 bases between them. CDR1 and CDR2 (germline): MRHNA, SNTAGT. The CDR3 extends over 12 amino acids. The CDR3 DNA sequence: TGTGCCAGCAGTGACAGATTGGGTGGCTACACCTTC. Translation: CASSDRLGGYTF.

This clonotype was picked up a small number of times. A junction end diverges from the germline sequence, so it may reflect a read error. The chain uses TRBV24-1 and TRBJ1-5; the D gene is possibly TRBD1 (6 bases). CDR1 and CDR2 from the germline V gene are KGHDR and SFDVKD. CDR3 length: 15 amino acids. CDR3 in DNA: TGTGCCAGCAGTTTATCTGCAGGGGGCAATCAGCCCCAGCATTTT. Translating it yields CASSLSAGGNQPQHF.

The V call is TRBV7-2, the J call TRBJ1-6; D is undetermined. Germline V CDR1 and CDR2: SGHTA, FQGNSA. The V end was cut by 11 bases, the J end by 0 bases, with 14 bases between. The CDR3 length is 15 residues. The CDR3 nucleotides read TGTGCCTGGAGCCGAACCAGCTCCTATAATTCACCCCTCCACTTT. This encodes CAWSRTSSYNSPLHF.

This clonotype was recorded at least ten times. This chain uses TRBV10-3 with TRBJ1-6; a weak D match, TRBD1 (6 bases). The CDR3 consists of 14 residues. V lost 5 bases and J lost 6, with 11 bases in between. CDR1 is ENHRY, CDR2 SYGVKD, per germline. This chain's CDR3 is CAISRTESNSPLHF. CDR3 coding DNA: TGTGCCATCAGTCGGACAGAGAGTAATTCACCCCTCCACTTT.

J is TRBJ1-6 and V is TRBV6-1; D remains unclear. The CDR3 is made up of 15 amino acids. The germline V gene encodes CDR1 MNHNS and CDR2 SASEGT. The CDR3: CAREAALSYNSPLHF. CDR3 DNA sequence: TGTGCTAGAGAAGCTGCCCTCTCCTATAATTCACCCCTCCACTTT.

On this clonotype itself: A much larger clone is a single base away; this may be a read error. This rearrangement joins TRBV2 to TRBJ2-3; TRBD1 might be the D (5 bases). This CDR3 spans 14 amino acids. Per the germline V gene, CDR1 is SNHLY and CDR2 is FYNNEI. V lost 3 bases and J lost 5, with 12 bases in between. The CDR3 DNA follows: TGTGCCAGCAGTGATCAGCAGGGTAGAGATACGCAGTATTTT. Protein: CASSDQQGRDTQYF.

V and J are TRBV12-3 or TRBV12-4 and TRBJ1-5; D is possibly TRBD1 (5 bases). Between the trimmed V and J ends, which lost 7 bases and 3 bases, there was a span of 13 bases. The CDR3 runs 14 residues. CDR3 coding DNA: TGTGCCAGCAATAGCAGGGAATACAATCAGCCCCAGCATTTT. Encoded protein: CASNSREYNQPQHF.

V and J are TRBV5-4 and TRBJ2-7; no firm D call. The ends were cut back, 0 bases at V and 7 bases at J, with 17 bases in the middle. The CDR3 is made up of 15 amino acids. Germline CDR1 is SGHNT and CDR2 is YYREEE (reference sequence). CDR3 bases: TGTGCCAGCAGCTTGGAGGCCGCCGCCAGTATTGAGCAGTACTTC. Its protein is CASSLEAAASIEQYF.

This clonotype was seen at least ten times. The chain is built from TRBV7-8 and TRBJ1-3; no definite D call. Trimming cost V 1 base and J 2 bases, with 9 bases left between them. Germline CDR1 is SGHVS and CDR2 is FQNEAQ. This CDR3 has 15 residues. The CDR3 is CASSLDTVAGNTIYF. The CDR3 coding sequence is TGTGCCAGCAGCTTAGACACAGTGGCTGGAAACACCATATATTTT.

About this clonotype itself: The conserved final phenylalanine or tryptophan is absent from the CDR3, which likely points to a read error. The chain recombines TRBV20-1 with TRBJ1-6; TRBD1 matches 7 bases. The J segment lost 10 bases and the V segment lost 0 bases, leaving 6 bases of the junction unmatched. The CDR3 is 14 amino acids. Germline loops: CDR1 DFQATT, CDR2 SNEGSKA (reference sequence). CDR3 coding DNA: TGCAGTGCTAGAGAGACAGGGACATCCTCACCCCTCCACTCT. Its translation is CSARETGTSSPLHS.

The gene calls are TRBV9 and TRBJ1-2; 7 bases are a match to TRBD1. V shed 4 bases, J shed 4 bases, and the junction held 7 bases outside the gene matches. The CDR3 totals 14 residues. The germline V gene has CDR1 SGDLS and CDR2 YYNGEE. The CDR3 DNA sequence: TGTGCCAGCAGCCCAGGGGGGGTCAGCTATGGCTACACCTTC. This translates into CASSPGGVSYGYTF. Full variable domain (missing parts from reference TRBV9 and TRBJ1-2): DSGVTQTPKHLITATGQRVTLRCSPRSGDLSVYWYQQSLDQGLQFLIQYYNGEERAKGNILERFSAQQFPDLHSELNLSSLELGDSALYFCASSPGGVSYGYTFGSGTRLTVV.

This clonotype has a handful of counts. The rearrangement links TRBV9 to TRBJ2-7; TRBD1 matches at 7 bases. The V gene end was trimmed by 3 bases and the J gene end by 4 bases; junction bases not matched to a gene: 13. CDR3 length: 16 amino acids. Germline V CDR1 and CDR2: SGDLS, YYNGEE. CDR3 DNA sequence: TGTGCCAGCAGCGCAGGGGTTACAGGGGAGTGGTACGAGCAGTACTTC. It translates to CASSAGVTGEWYEQYF.